The clone carrying this T cell receptor beta chain was found a few times. Its antigen is still unknown. The CDR3 extends over 14 amino acids. CDR1 is SGHTA and CDR2 is FQGNSA in the germline V gene. Trimming took 0 bases from V and 8 from J; bases not matched to a gene: 2. MiXCR was run by TCRdb on the RT-PCR reads, yielding one entry per CDR3 protein. The repertoire includes approximately 500,000 distinct CDR3 sequences, under 30% of them detected once, and 2.5% to 3.5% sits in the top ten. This sample was taken from a study of response to subunit inactivated influenza vaccine. Study observations and caveats: Authors suggested each seasonal influenza vaccination recruits few new T cells.

These data also featured in a second study, about T cells expressing NK-cell markers. That paper adds: Scientists made TCR beta cDNA using 5'RACE template switching with UMIs. Obtained from sorted CD3+CD56+NKG2C+, CD3+CD56+NKG2C- and CD3+CD56-NKG2C+ T cells were the TCR beta repertoires. One of eight sequenced donors was HCMV-seronegative; the other seven were seropositive. One observes that, in a handful of donors, these clonotypes were also the leading ones within the CD3+CD56-NKG2C+ fraction.

The chain links TRBV7-2 to TRBJ2-1, with TRBD2 matching over 9 bases. The sample was CD4+ T cells sorted from PBMCs, taken approximately 12 days after vaccination. This TCR came from a man aged 50 or older who received an inactivated influenza vaccine. CDR3 in DNA: TGTGCCAGCAGCTTAGCCGGGACTAGCTATGAGCAGTTCTTC. Translation: CASSLAGTSYEQFF.